What follows describes a single TCR beta chain. This clonotype was seen a handful of times. Its antigen is still unknown. No per-base quality is available; no much larger clone lies one base away. TCR beta CDR3 regions were amplified from RNA transcripts. A first-round RT-PCR of the TCR CDR3 used the HTBI primer set with the Qiagen OneStep RT-PCR kit. Libraries were constructed in a second round of multiplex PCR, after which size selection and purification were carried out. Sequencing of the libraries was done on an Illumina HiSeq2000 using paired-end 100 bp reads. Per the original workflow: Raw data were processed with SOAPnuke, discarding reads with adapters, uncalled bases, mean Phred below 15, or no exact constant-primer or identifier match. COPE v1.2.5 was used to merge high-quality paired reads, and clonotypes were defined as unique nucleotide sequences. MiTCR v1.1 was used to align clonotypes to the IMGT TRBV, TRBD and TRBJ reference segments. Analysis was restricted to V-J combinations with a frequency above 0.0001, which covered roughly 99% of repertoires. A TCS score was defined as the ratio of F50 (clonal expansion) to E x V (chaos), with BLOSUM62-based TCRdist applied between CDR3 peptides within each V-J. Welch's t-statistics and random forest reduced some 510 V-J features to 13, which were used in a naive Bayes classifier (R e1071). The public reads were quality trimmed at Q25 with fastp and then assembled into clones with MiXCR by TCRdb, keeping productive beta chains. One record per CDR3 amino acid sequence lists the most common genes and DNA. The authors' filters were not applied to this entry. Counted in this sample were a few hundred thousand distinct CDR3 sequences; roughly 13% of them appeared once. The ten largest account for around 21% of the sample.

Hyperthyroidism patients were newly diagnosed, had a disease duration of under 2 months, and were aged 18 to 65 years. Any patient with an uncontrolled infection, another autoimmune disease, pregnancy or lactation was excluded. Diagnoses were based on clinical symptoms, serum thyroxine and TRAb, thyroid ultrasound and orbital computed tomography. Blood from progressor patients was drawn when they were first diagnosed with hyperthyroidism, before any ophthalmopathy symptoms appeared. PBMCs were separated from roughly 10 ml of fresh peripheral blood using Ficoll-Paque density gradient centrifugation. Patients classed as progressors first received a Graves' hyperthyroidism diagnosis and then went on to develop ophthalmopathy during follow-up. Total RNA was extracted using Trizol reagent, and RNA quality was assessed on an Agilent 2100 Bioanalyzer. This sample stems from a study of T cells in Graves' hyperthyroidism and ophthalmopathy (dated 2019 in TCRdb). Background on the whole study: Peripheral blood samples were taken at initial diagnosis, before any treatment was given. A discovery cohort of roughly 100 patients, fewer than 50 with Graves' ophthalmopathy and approximately 57 with stable Graves' hyperthyroidism, was used to find distinguishing TCR V-J signatures. Whether ophthalmopathy could be predicted prospectively was tested in an independent validation cohort made up of fewer than 20 hyperthyroidism patients plus 17 patients who later progressed to ophthalmopathy. The approximately 100 discovery patients were randomly divided into training and test sets at a 7:3 ratio. The study also compared thyroid tissue and blood T-cell repertoires from five or six Graves' hyperthyroidism patients. Once sampling was done, hyperthyroidism patients were given methimazole at a starting dose of 30 mg daily, whereas ophthalmopathy patients were given high-dose intravenous methylprednisolone. According to the paper, TCR Vbeta CDR3 sequencing was carried out on 135 peripheral blood samples, which came from about 45 ophthalmopathy, around 75 hyperthyroidism and about 17 progressor patients. Study-wide findings and limitations: No statistical method was used to fix the sample size in advance, and group allocation was not hidden from the investigators. Blood samples also contained most of the expanded thyroid clonotypes (frequency above 0.001), which suggests that blood repertoires may reflect thyroid immune responses. During validation, the model predicted progression to ophthalmopathy a median of about 5.9 months ahead of onset, with almost 71% sensitivity and 72% to 80% specificity. A 13 V-J signature model separated ophthalmopathy from stable hyperthyroidism, with over 85% sensitivity and 81.08% specificity in cross-validation and 80%/75% in testing.

Germline trimming amounts to 6 bases on V and 9 bases on J, with 10 as the count of junction bases outside the gene matches. Per the germline V gene, MNHNS is the CDR1 and SASEGT is the CDR2. Its CDR3 holds 14 amino acids, cysteine through phenylalanine. The DNA shown is the 42-base CDR3, in frame from base 1. This chain joins TRBV6-1 to TRBJ2-1, with TRBD1 identical over 8 junction bases. The sample taken for sequencing was blood. This receptor was taken from a man aged 25 to 45 with Graves' hyperthyroidism that later progressed to Graves' ophthalmopathy. For the CDR3, the sequence is CASRATGGGGEQFF. The nucleotide sequence reads TGTGCCAGCAGGGCTACAGGGGGTGGAGGTGAGCAGTTCTTC.